This TCR beta chain emerged from a study of shared clonotypes between healthy human individuals. Study background: A donor's plate count was three for CD4 naive and three for CD4 memory; CD8 naive had two and CD8 memory one.

The CDR3 consists of 13 residues. Germline-derived CDR1 and CDR2 are SGDLS and YYNGEE. The data were produced by immunoSEQ multiplex PCR, yet TCRdb's version contains in-frame clones alone and is incomplete. This table has under 200,000 clones, approximately 92% appearing once. The chain recombines TRBV9 with TRBJ2-5; D ambiguous. The better agreement between TRBJ2-7 and the DNA end casts doubt on the J call. The specimen was naive CD4+ T cells sorted from blood. This sample's subset: CD45RA+ positively selected. This clonotype was obtained from a woman aged 30 to 39 in good health. CDR3 DNA sequence: TGTGCCAGCAGCCCCAATTCGATCTACGAGCAGTACTTC. It encodes CASSPNSIYEQYF.